This T cell receptor (beta chain) was observed in a study of glioma-infiltrating T cells (TCRdb year 2016). A note on the overall study: The study sequenced TCR alpha- and beta-chain repertoires from glioma tissue, from non-neoplastic brain tissue and from matched peripheral blood mononuclear cells. To measure how far tissue and blood T-cell populations diverged, each tissue-infiltrating repertoire was compared against the peripheral blood repertoire of the same patient. The paired cohort was made up of three low-grade glioma patients, under ten primary glioblastoma patients and three non-glioma patients who contributed non-neoplastic brain tissue.

The iRepertoire nested amplicon-rescue multiplex PCR (arm-PCR) platform was used to amplify TCR alpha and beta CDR3 regions from RNA. One-step reverse transcription and amplification used roughly 100-450 ng of tissue mRNA or PBMC total RNA as input. Following bead purification, Illumina adapters were added by a secondary multiplex PCR, and the libraries were gel-purified between 200 and 400 bp. Libraries carried internal 6-nucleotide barcodes used for demultiplexing. The libraries were sequenced on an Illumina MiSeq using 2x220 or 2x250 nucleotide paired-end reads. Regarding the original processing steps: Paired reads were merged using FLASH 1.2.11 and were aligned to the GRCh37 human genome using BWA-MEM, after which TRA and TRB reads were extracted. An IMGT-derived reference of cassette sequences and CDR3 motifs, with pseudogenes included, was used for V and J assignment. Three-frame translation of reads was performed, and productive CDR3s were defined as those with a C...FGXG motif and no stop codons. Unique combinations of V-J cassette pair and CDR3 amino acid sequence were defined as clonotypes. Reads were filtered by Hamming distance, thresholded by each sample's sequence error rate in mapped regions. Starting from the raw public reads, TCRdb applied fastp trimming at Q25, assembled clones with MiXCR and retained in-frame beta chains. Identical CDR3 proteins give one entry, which carries the most common genes and DNA. Clone size and V and J calls follow TCRdb, not the original study. In all, the sample holds 160,000 or so distinct CDR3 sequences, and roughly 45% of those were seen once. Of the sample, around 5.2% is held by the ten largest clones.

Results and caveats for the whole study, not just this receptor: VJ-independent divergence between tissue and blood was found to be below expectation in non-neoplastic patients but above expectation in all gliomas, particularly low-grade gliomas. Very few CDR3 sequences were found to be shared between tissue and blood, and this scarcity was attributed to high CDR3 diversity and limited sampling. Small numbers underpinned the group comparisons: about 8 glioblastoma patients, three low-grade glioma patients and three non-neoplastic patients.

Trimming takes 4 bases off V and 3 bases off J; junction bases not matched to a gene: 3. Sequences MDHEN (CDR1) and SYDVKM (CDR2) are obtained from the germline V gene. The CDR3, cysteine through phenylalanine, is 13 amino acids long. Only the CDR3 DNA is retained, 39 bases long and in frame from the first base. This clonotype was seen many times. Its binding antigen is unknown. There are no base qualities to consult, and no much larger clone falls within one base. The V and J segments used are TRBV28 and TRBJ2-7, and TRBD1 matches 7 of the central bases. The source material was glioma tissue, nonneoplastic brain tissue, or PBMCs (not recorded which). The sequence was obtained from a human donor with low-grade glioma or glioblastoma, undergoing nonglioma brain surgery, or in good health (not recorded which). In nucleotides, the sequence is TGTGCCAGCAGTTCGGGACAGCTCTACGAGCAGTACTTC. Its coded protein is CASSSGQLYEQYF.